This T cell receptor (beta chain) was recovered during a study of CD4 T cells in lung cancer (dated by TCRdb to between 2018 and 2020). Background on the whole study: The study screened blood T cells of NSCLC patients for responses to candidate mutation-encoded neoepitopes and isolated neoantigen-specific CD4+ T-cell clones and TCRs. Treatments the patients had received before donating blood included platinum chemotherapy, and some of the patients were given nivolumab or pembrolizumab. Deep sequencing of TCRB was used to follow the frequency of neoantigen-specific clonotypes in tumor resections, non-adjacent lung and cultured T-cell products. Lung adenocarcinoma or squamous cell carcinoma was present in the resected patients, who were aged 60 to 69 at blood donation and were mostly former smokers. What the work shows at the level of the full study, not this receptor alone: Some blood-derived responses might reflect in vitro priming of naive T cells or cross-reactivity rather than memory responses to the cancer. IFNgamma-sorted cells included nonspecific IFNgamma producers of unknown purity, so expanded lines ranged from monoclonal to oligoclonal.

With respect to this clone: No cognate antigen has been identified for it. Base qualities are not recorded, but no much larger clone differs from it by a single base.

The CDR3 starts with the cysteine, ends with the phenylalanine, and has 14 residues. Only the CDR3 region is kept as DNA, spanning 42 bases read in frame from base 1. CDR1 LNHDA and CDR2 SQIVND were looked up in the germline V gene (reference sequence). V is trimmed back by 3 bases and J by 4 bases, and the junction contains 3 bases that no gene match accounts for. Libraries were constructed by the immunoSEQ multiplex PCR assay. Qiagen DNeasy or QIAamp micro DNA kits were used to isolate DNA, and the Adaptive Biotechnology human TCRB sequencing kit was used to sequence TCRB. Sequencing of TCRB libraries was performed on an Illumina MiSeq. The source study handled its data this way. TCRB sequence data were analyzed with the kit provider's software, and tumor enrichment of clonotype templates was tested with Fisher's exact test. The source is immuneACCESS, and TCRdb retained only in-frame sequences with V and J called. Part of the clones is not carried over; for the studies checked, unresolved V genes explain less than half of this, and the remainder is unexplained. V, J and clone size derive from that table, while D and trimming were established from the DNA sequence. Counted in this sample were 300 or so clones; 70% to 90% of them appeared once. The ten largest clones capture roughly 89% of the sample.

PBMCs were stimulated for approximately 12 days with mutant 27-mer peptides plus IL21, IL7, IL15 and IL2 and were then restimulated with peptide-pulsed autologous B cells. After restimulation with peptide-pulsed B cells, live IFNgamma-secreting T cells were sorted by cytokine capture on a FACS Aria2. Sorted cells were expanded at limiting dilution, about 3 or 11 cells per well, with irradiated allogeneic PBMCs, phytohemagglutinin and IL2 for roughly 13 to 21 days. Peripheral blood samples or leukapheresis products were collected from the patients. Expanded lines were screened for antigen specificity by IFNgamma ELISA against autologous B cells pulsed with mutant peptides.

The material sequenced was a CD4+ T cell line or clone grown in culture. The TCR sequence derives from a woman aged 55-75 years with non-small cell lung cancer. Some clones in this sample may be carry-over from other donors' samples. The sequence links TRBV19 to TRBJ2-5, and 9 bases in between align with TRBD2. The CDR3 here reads CASSIGGRGETQYF. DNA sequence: TGTGCCAGTAGTATTGGCGGGAGGGGAGAGACCCAGTACTTC.